The 20 T cell receptor beta chains presented below share a single source sample, sequenced in a study of blood T cell repertoires in COVID-19. Assay used: immunoSEQ multiplex PCR; TCRdb lists only in-frame clones, some missing. The sample carries hundreds of thousands of clones, around 88% recorded once. Sequencing was done on a sample of peripheral blood. The receptor source for this set is a man at least 80 years old with acute or convalescent COVID-19.

The J gene is TRBJ1-1, the V gene TRBV21-1; the table's D call, TRBD1, has no DNA check behind it. TRBV21-1 is designated a pseudogene. The CDR3 length is 16 residues. The CDR3 region has the DNA TGTGCCAGCAGCAAAGCCAGGGGGCTTGGGGACACTGAAGCTTTCTTT. This codes for CASSKARGLGDTEAFF.

The chain employs TRBV7-9 and TRBJ2-7; TRBD1 might be the D (6 bases). Germline CDR1 SEHNR, CDR2 FQNEAQ (reference sequence). V was clipped by 3 bases and J by 3 bases, with 15 bases between them. This CDR3 is built from 15 residues. The CDR3, as DNA: TGTGCCAGCAGCTTTAATACAGGGCGAATCTACGAGCAGTACTTC. Translating it yields CASSFNTGRIYEQYF.

The chain carries TRBV19 and TRBJ1-5; D is possibly TRBD1 (6 bases). The germline V gene encodes CDR1 LNHDA and CDR2 SQIVND (reference sequence). Deletions cut 2 bases from V and 7 bases from J, with 12 bases between. This CDR3 has 14 residues. The DNA for the CDR3 is TGTGCCAGTAGTATAACAGGGACGCAACAGCCCCAGCATTTT. Protein product: CASSITGTQQPQHF.

CDR3 in DNA: TGTGCCAGCAGCGCCGGGACAGGGGGCGAGCAGTACTTC. Its protein is CASSAGTGGEQYF. The chain combines TRBV7-3 with TRBJ2-7, with 11 positions matching TRBD1. Unmatched junction bases numbered 3, after V lost 5 bases and J lost 6 bases. CDR3 size: 13 residues. The germline V gene has CDR1 SGHTA and CDR2 FQGTGA.

The genes are TRBV7-2 and TRBJ1-2; D is undetermined. This CDR3 is built from 13 residues. In germline, CDR1 is SGHTA, CDR2 FQGNSA. V lost 0 bases and J 6 bases, leaving 8 bases between the germline ends. The CDR3 here is CASSLARTDGYTF. For the CDR3, the DNA is TGTGCCAGCAGCTTAGCCAGGACTGATGGCTACACCTTC. The full variable domain, with the rest looked up from reference TRBV7-2 and TRBJ1-2, is GAGVSQSPSNKVTEKGKDVELRCDPISGHTALYWYRQSLGQGLEFLIYFQGNSAPDKSGLPSDRFSAERTGGSVSTLTIQRTQQEDSAVYLCASSLARTDGYTFGSGTRLTVV.

The rearrangement links TRBV29-1 to TRBJ1-2, with D perhaps matching TRBD1 (5 bases). The CDR3 sequence is 15 residues long. Trimming took 1 base from V and 4 from J, leaving 16 bases between them. Germline loops: CDR1 SQVTM, CDR2 ANQGSEA. The CDR3: CSVEAGTGPGYGYTF. The CDR3 nucleotides read TGCAGCGTTGAAGCCGGTACAGGTCCAGGCTATGGCTACACCTTC.

The V call is TRBV28, the J call TRBJ1-2; 7 bases line up with TRBD1. Germline loops: CDR1 MDHEN, CDR2 SYDVKM. CDR3 length equals 14 residues. Trimming removed 6 bases from V and 0 bases from J; junction bases left unmatched: 4. CDR3 sequence (DNA): TGTGCCAGCAGCTACAGGGGCGCTAACTATGGCTACACCTTC. Protein sequence: CASSYRGANYGYTF.

The count of this clone is one. The chain uses TRBV4-1 and TRBJ1-3; TRBD1 matches at 7 bases. CDR3 length: 16 residues. V was pared by 4 bases and J by 0 bases, with 6 bases of the junction left unmatched. Germline loops: CDR1 MGHRA, CDR2 YSYEKL. CDR3 protein: CASSLGTASSGNTIYF. The CDR3 DNA reads TGCGCCAGCAGCCTCGGGACAGCGAGCTCTGGAAACACCATATATTTT.

The rearrangement joins TRBV7-9 to TRBJ2-3; 8 nucleotides line up with TRBD2. Losses at the gene ends were 1 base for V and 0 bases for J; bases not matched to a gene: 12. This CDR3 spans 19 amino acids. CDR1 and CDR2 (germline): SEHNR, FQNEAQ (reference sequence). CDR3 sequence reads: CASSLGAGDTWGSTDTQYF. The CDR3 DNA is TGTGCCAGCAGCTTAGGAGCGGGGGATACATGGGGTAGCACAGATACGCAGTATTTT.

At least ten counts were recorded for this clone. CDR3 nucleotide sequence: TGCGCCAGCAGCCAAGGACAGGGGATGAACACTGAAGCTTTCTTT. The encoded protein is CASSQGQGMNTEAFF. The chain joins TRBV4-1 to TRBJ1-1; 8 positions match TRBD1. The CDR3 has 15 amino acids. V was clipped by 1 base and J by 0 bases; unmatched bases: 1. The germline V gene has CDR1 MGHRA and CDR2 YSYEKL.

V is TRBV28 and J is TRBJ2-1; 7 bases map to TRBD2. The CDR3 is 15 residues long. V dropped 2 bases and J dropped 4; count of bases not matched to a gene: 5. CDR1 and CDR2 from the germline V gene are MDHEN and SYDVKM. The DNA for the CDR3 is TGTGCCAGCAGTTTAAGGCCTAGCGGATACAATGAGCAGTTCTTC. Its protein product is CASSLRPSGYNEQFF.

This chain connects TRBV18 to TRBJ2-3; D call uncertain. The CDR3 has 15 residues. In germline, CDR1 is KGHSH, CDR2 LQKENI. The V gene lost 1 base and the J gene lost 2 bases, with 10 bases spanning the gap. Here the CDR3 reads CASSPRELLTDTQYF. CDR3 bases: TGTGCCAGCTCACCACGCGAACTCCTCACAGATACGCAGTATTTT. Variable domain in full (rest from reference TRBV18 and TRBJ2-3): NAGVMQNPRHLVRRRGQEARLRCSPMKGHSHVYWYRQLPEEGLKFMVYLQKENIIDESGMPKERFSAEFPKEGPSILRIQQVVRGDSAAYFCASSPRELLTDTQYFGPGTRLTVL.

J is TRBJ2-7 and V is TRBV18; tentatively, D is TRBD1 (5 bases). There are 14 residues in the CDR3. CDR1 KGHSH and CDR2 LQKENI come from the germline V gene. Trimming took 3 bases from V and 0 from J, leaving 9 bases between them. Written as DNA, the CDR3 is TGTGCCAGCTCACCGATTGACAGCTCCTACGAGCAGTACTTC. It codes for CASSPIDSSYEQYF.

This sequence joins TRBV19 and TRBJ1-2; maybe TRBD1 (6 bases). V lost 8 bases to trimming and J lost 1 base, with 20 bases between them. The germline V gene encodes CDR1 LNHDA and CDR2 SQIVND (reference sequence). The CDR3 sequence is 16 residues long. The CDR3 region has the DNA TGTGCCAGTTCGAACCTTCAGGGGAATTATAACTATGGCTACACCTTC. As protein: CASSNLQGNYNYGYTF.

This clone has just a few counts. The V call is TRBV5-8, the J call TRBJ1-4; 7 bases align to TRBD1. Germline CDR1 reads SGHTS; CDR2 reads YDEGEE. The V and J ends lost 4 bases and 2 bases, in that order; junction bases with no gene match: 8. The CDR3 length is 16 residues. The CDR3 region has the DNA TGTGCCAGCAGCCTAACCGGGACAGCCACTAATGAAAAACTGTTTTTT. It translates to CASSLTGTATNEKLFF.

This chain links TRBV18 with TRBJ2-7; TRBD1 is a possible D gene (5 bases). Trimming took off 3 bases at V and 3 bases at J, with 12 bases between the two ends. Germline loops: CDR1 KGHSH, CDR2 LQKENI. CDR3 length: 14 amino acids. The CDR3 sequence is CASSPGKGIYEQYF. The DNA for the CDR3 is TGTGCCAGCTCACCGGGGAAGGGGATCTACGAGCAGTACTTC. Full variable domain (missing parts from reference TRBV18 and TRBJ2-7): NAGVMQNPRHLVRRRGQEARLRCSPMKGHSHVYWYRQLPEEGLKFMVYLQKENIIDESGMPKERFSAEFPKEGPSILRIQQVVRGDSAAYFCASSPGKGIYEQYFGPGTRLTVT.

CDR3 residues: CASSLAGVTSTDTQYF. CDR3 nucleotide sequence: TGTGCCAGCAGCTTGGCGGGAGTCACTAGCACAGATACGCAGTATTTT. This chain joins TRBV13 and TRBJ2-3, with 7 bases that match TRBD2. Trimming took 3 bases from V and 0 from J; bases not matched to a gene: 6. The CDR3 consists of 16 residues. Germline CDR1 reads PRHDT; CDR2 reads FYEKMQ (reference sequence). The variable domain in full, with the rest retrieved from reference TRBV13 and TRBJ2-3, is AAGVIQSPRHLIKEKRETATLKCYPIPRHDTVYWYQQGPGQDPQFLISFYEKMQSDKGSIPDRFSAQQFSDYHSELNMSSLELGDSALYFCASSLAGVTSTDTQYFGPGTRLTVL.

The chain uses TRBV5-4 and TRBJ2-7; 8 positions match TRBD1. This CDR3 is built from 15 residues. In germline, CDR1 is SGHNT, CDR2 YYREEE (reference sequence). Unmatched junction bases numbered 3, after V lost 0 bases and J lost 1 base. CDR3 in DNA: TGTGCCAGCAGCTTGGCAGGGGGCGCGTCCTACGAGCAGTACTTC. Amino acids: CASSLAGGASYEQYF.

CDR3 protein: CASSRATGSTGELFF. In DNA form, the CDR3 reads TGTGCCAGTAGTAGGGCCACAGGGTCTACCGGGGAGCTGTTTTTT. The V gene is TRBV19, the J gene TRBJ2-2, with D tentatively TRBD1 (6 bases). The CDR3 totals 15 residues. V was trimmed by 4 bases and J by 5 bases, leaving 14 bases between them. Germline values: CDR1 LNHDA, CDR2 SQIVND (reference sequence). The full variable domain, its missing parts supplied by reference TRBV19 and TRBJ2-2, is DGGITQSPKYLFRKEGQNVTLSCEQNLNHDAMYWYRQDPGQGLRLIYYSQIVNDFQKGDIAEGYSVSREKKESFPLTVTSAQKNPTAFYLCASSRATGSTGELFFGEGSRLTVL.

Concerning this clone: At one of its ends the junction is not consistent with the germline gene, which may arise from a read error. The CDR3 nucleotides read TGTGCCAGCAGCATAGCAGGGGGCGTAAACACTGAAGCTTTCTTT. It is translated as CASSIAGGVNTEAFF. The chain links TRBV7-2 to TRBJ1-1, with 8 positions matching TRBD1. Germline CDR1 reads SGHTA; CDR2 reads FQGNSA. The CDR3 spans 15 residues.